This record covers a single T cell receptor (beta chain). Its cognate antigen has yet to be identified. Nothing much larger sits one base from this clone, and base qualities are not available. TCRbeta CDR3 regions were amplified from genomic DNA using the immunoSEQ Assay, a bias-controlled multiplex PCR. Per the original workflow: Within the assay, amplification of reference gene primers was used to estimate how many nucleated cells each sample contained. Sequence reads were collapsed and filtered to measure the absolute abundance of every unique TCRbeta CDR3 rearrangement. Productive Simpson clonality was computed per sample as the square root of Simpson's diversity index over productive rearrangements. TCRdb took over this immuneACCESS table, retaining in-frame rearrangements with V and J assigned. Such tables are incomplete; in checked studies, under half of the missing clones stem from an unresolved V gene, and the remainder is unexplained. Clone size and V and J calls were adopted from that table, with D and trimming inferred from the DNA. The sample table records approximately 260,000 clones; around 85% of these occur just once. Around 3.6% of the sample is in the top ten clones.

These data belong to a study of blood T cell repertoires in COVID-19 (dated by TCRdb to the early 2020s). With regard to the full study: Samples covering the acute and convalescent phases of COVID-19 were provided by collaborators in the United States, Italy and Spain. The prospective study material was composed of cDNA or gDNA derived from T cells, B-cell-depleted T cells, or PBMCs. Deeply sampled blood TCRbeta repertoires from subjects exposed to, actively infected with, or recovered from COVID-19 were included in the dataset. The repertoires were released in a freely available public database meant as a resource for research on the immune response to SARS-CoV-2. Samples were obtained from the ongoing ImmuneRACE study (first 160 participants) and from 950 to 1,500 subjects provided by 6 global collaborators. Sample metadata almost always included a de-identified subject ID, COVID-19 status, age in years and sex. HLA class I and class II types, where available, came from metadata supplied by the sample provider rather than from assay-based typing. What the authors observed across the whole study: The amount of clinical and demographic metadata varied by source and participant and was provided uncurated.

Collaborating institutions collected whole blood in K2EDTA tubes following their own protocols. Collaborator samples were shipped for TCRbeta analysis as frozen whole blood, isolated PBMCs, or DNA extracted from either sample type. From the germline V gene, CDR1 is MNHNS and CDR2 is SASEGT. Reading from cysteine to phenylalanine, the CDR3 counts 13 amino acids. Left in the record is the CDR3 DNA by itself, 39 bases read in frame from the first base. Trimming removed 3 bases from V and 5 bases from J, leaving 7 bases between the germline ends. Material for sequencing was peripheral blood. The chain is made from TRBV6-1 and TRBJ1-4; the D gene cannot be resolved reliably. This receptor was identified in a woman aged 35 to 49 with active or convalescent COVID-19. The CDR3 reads CASSDPVNEKLFF. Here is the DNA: TGTGCCAGCAGTGACCCCGTCAATGAAAAACTGTTTTTT.